The 29 T cell receptor beta chains given below trace back to one sample, sequenced in a study of naive and memory T cell subsets. Broader study findings: Especially in CD8 cells, naive repertoires contained a few larger clonotypes, possibly CD45RA-re-expressing memory cells.

Both TRBC1 and TRBC2 were covered by a beta constant-region primer of two equimolar oligonucleotides. The ligated cDNA underwent four PCR rounds using SP2 and nested alpha and beta constant-region primers. TCRdb analysed the UMI-ligation and nested PCR reads with MiXCR anew, one entry per CDR3 protein. The sample holds roughly 100,000 distinct CDR3 sequences, about 10% seen once. These receptors' antigens are unknown. Sequenced input: naive CD4+ T cells from blood. The receptor source for this set is a human donor in good health.

In its sample, this clonotype was seen a few times. The chain's CDR3 is CASSSTYDSTDTQYF. The CDR3, as DNA: TGTGCCAGCAGTTCAACCTATGATAGCACAGATACGCAGTATTTT. The V call is TRBV12-3 or TRBV12-4, the J call TRBJ2-3; no clear D gene. CDR3 size: 15 residues. Trimming cost V 4 bases and J 0 bases, with 11 bases left between them.

Written as DNA, the CDR3 is TGTGCCAGCAGTTACTCTGTACAGGGGCCCTATGGCTACACCTTC. It translates to CASSYSVQGPYGYTF. The gene calls are TRBV6-5 and TRBJ1-2; 7 bases align to TRBD1. Germline CDR1 reads MNHEY; CDR2 reads SVGAGI. This CDR3 has 15 residues. V was pared by 0 bases and J by 4 bases, with 5 bases of the junction left unmatched.

The chain recombines TRBV6-2 or TRBV6-3 with TRBJ2-7, with 9 bases identical to TRBD1. The germline V gene has CDR1 MNHEY and CDR2 SVGEGT. Trimming cost V 6 bases and J 1 base; bases outside gene matches: 7. The CDR3 is 15 residues long. CDR3: CASRLGTGPSYEQYF. The DNA for the CDR3 is TGTGCCAGCAGACTCGGGACAGGGCCTTCCTACGAGCAGTACTTC.

This clonotype was detected a few times. The J gene is TRBJ2-7, the V gene TRBV12-3 or TRBV12-4, with D uncertain. CDR3 length: 16 amino acids. V gave up 1 base and J gave up 1 base, with 14 bases separating them. The CDR3 DNA reads TGTGCCAGCAGTTTAGGTGGTCCGTTTCTTTCCTACGAGCAGTACTTC. It translates to CASSLGGPFLSYEQYF.

A few counts support this clonotype. This chain links TRBV7-2 with TRBJ2-1; D call uncertain. Germline V gives CDR1 SGHTA, CDR2 FQGNSA. Trimming left V 1 base short and J 6 bases short, with 7 bases between. This CDR3 has 13 amino acids. Written as DNA, the CDR3 is TGTGCCAGCAGCTTAGGTCTGGGCAATGAGCAGTTCTTC. Translated: CASSLGLGNEQFF. The full variable domain, completed using reference TRBV7-2 and TRBJ2-1, is GAGVSQSPSNKVTEKGKDVELRCDPISGHTALYWYRQSLGQGLEFLIYFQGNSAPDKSGLPSDRFSAERTGGSVSTLTIQRTQQEDSAVYLCASSLGLGNEQFFGPGTRLTVL.

This clonotype occurred a few times. The gene calls are TRBV5-1 and TRBJ2-3; 10 bases are a match to TRBD2. Germline V CDR1 and CDR2: SGHRS, YFSETQ. V shed 5 bases, J shed 2 bases, and the junction held 11 bases outside the gene matches. This CDR3 is built from 17 residues. The chain's CDR3 is CASRPTSGAWLTDTQYF. CDR3 sequence (DNA): TGCGCCAGCAGGCCAACTAGCGGGGCCTGGCTCACAGATACGCAGTATTTT.

The rearrangement links TRBV5-5 to TRBJ2-7; 7 bases are shared with TRBD1. V dropped 3 bases and J dropped 2; count of bases not matched to a gene: 5. The CDR3 is made up of 14 amino acids. The V gene's germline CDR1 is SGHKS and CDR2 YYEKEE (reference sequence). The CDR3 loop reads CASSWGTEAYEQYF. CDR3 coding DNA: TGTGCCAGCAGCTGGGGGACAGAAGCCTACGAGCAGTACTTC.

Only a few counts were recorded for this clonotype. The V call is TRBV20-1, the J call TRBJ2-1; 8 nucleotides align to TRBD2. Trimming took 6 bases from V and 1 from J; bases not matched to a gene: 8. CDR1 is DFQATT and CDR2 is SNEGSKA in the germline V gene (reference sequence). CDR3 length: 15 residues. The chain's CDR3 is CSALSIAGSYNEQFF. The CDR3, as DNA: TGCAGTGCGCTGAGTATAGCGGGATCCTACAATGAGCAGTTCTTC.

The chain links TRBV15 to TRBJ2-2; no clear D gene. The CDR3 sequence is 15 residues long. The germline CDR1 and CDR2 sequences are LNHNV and YYDKDF (reference sequence). V lost 0 bases to trimming and J lost 2 bases, with 7 bases between them. The CDR3 loop reads CATSRDPANTGELFF. The CDR3 DNA follows: TGTGCCACCAGCAGAGATCCTGCAAACACCGGGGAGCTGTTTTTT.

In its sample, this clonotype was seen many times. The genes are TRBV4-2 and TRBJ2-3, with 8 bases fitting TRBD1. The CDR3 has 16 amino acids. Germline trimming cut 4 bases from V and 4 bases from J; bases unmatched to any gene: 10. Germline values: CDR1 LGHNA, CDR2 YNFKEQ. CDR3 loop: CASSRTGQGFADTQYF. CDR3 sequence (DNA): TGTGCCAGCAGCCGGACTGGACAGGGTTTCGCAGATACGCAGTATTTT.

The J gene is TRBJ1-1, the V gene TRBV5-1; no definite D call. Trimming stripped 6 bases from V and 1 base from J, with 10 bases between. CDR3 length: 13 amino acids. CDR1 and CDR2 (germline): SGHRS, YFSETQ. The CDR3 DNA reads as TGCGCCAGCAACCTCAAAGCGAACACTGAAGCTTTCTTT. Amino acid sequence: CASNLKANTEAFF.

This clonotype has more than one count but fewer than ten. The chain uses TRBV7-9 and TRBJ2-1; a possible D gene is TRBD2 (7 bases). The V gene lost 1 base and the J gene lost 13 bases, with 17 bases spanning the gap. The length of the CDR3 is 14 residues. The germline gives CDR1 SEHNR, CDR2 FQNEAQ (reference sequence). The CDR3 is CASSLGNRRGPQFF. CDR3 in DNA: TGTGCCAGCAGCTTAGGTAATAGGCGGGGGCCCCAGTTCTTC.

The table lists this clonotype with a few counts. As DNA, the CDR3 is TGCGCCAGCAGCCGCAAAAGGACAGACGCCTCTGGGGCCAACGTCCTGACTTTC. The encoded protein is CASSRKRTDASGANVLTF. The gene calls are TRBV4-3 and TRBJ2-6; TRBD1 is a possible D gene (6 bases). The CDR3 has 18 residues. The V and J ends lost 4 bases and 0 bases respectively, with 16 bases between them. Germline V gene sequence: CDR1 LGHNA, CDR2 YSLEER.

CDR3 in amino acids: CATSEGRGYNEQFF. CDR3 in DNA: TGTGCCACCTCAGAGGGTAGGGGTTACAATGAGCAGTTCTTC. V usage is TRBV15 and J usage is TRBJ2-1, with D perhaps assigned TRBD1 or TRBD2 (5 bases each). Looked up from germline, CDR1 is LNHNV and CDR2 is YYDKDF (reference sequence). V was trimmed by 8 bases and J by 4 bases, leaving 15 bases between them. CDR3 length: 14 residues. The full variable domain, completed using reference TRBV15 and TRBJ2-1, is DAMVIQNPRYQVTQFGKPVTLSCSQTLNHNVMYWYQQKSSQAPKLLFHYYDKDFNNEADTPDNFQSRRPNTSFCFLDIRSPGLGDTAMYLCATSEGRGYNEQFFGPGTRLTVL.

Ten or more counts support this clonotype. This rearrangement joins TRBV11-3 to TRBJ2-6; D not certain. The ends were cut back, 11 bases at V and 2 bases at J, with 10 bases in the middle. Looked up from germline, CDR1 is SGHNT and CDR2 is YENEEA. The CDR3 is made up of 13 amino acids. The CDR3 reads CAVVLTGANVLTF. CDR3 in DNA: TGTGCCGTCGTCCTGACTGGGGCCAACGTCCTGACTTTC.

The chain employs TRBV6-2 or TRBV6-3 and TRBJ2-6; D gene uncertain. Per germline, CDR1 MNHEY and CDR2 SVGEGT. V was trimmed by 7 bases and J by 2 bases, leaving 15 bases between them. The CDR3 is 16 amino acids. As DNA, the CDR3 is TGTGCCAGCACCCCCGTTGAAAGAACTGGGGCCAACGTCCTGACTTTC. Its translation: CASTPVERTGANVLTF.

This clonotype was counted only a few times. The chain carries TRBV2 and TRBJ1-5; 8 bases are shared with TRBD1. The germline CDR1 and CDR2 sequences are SNHLY and FYNNEI. The CDR3 is 16 residues long. V shed 4 bases and J 5 bases; nucleotides not matched to a gene: 10. CDR3 DNA: TGTGCCAGCAGTGTTTACGGACAGGGAAGGGATCAGCCCCAGCATTTT. This sequence encodes CASSVYGQGRDQPQHF.

The rearrangement joins TRBV7-2 to TRBJ2-7; 11 positions agree with TRBD2. Trimming removed 5 bases from V and 3 bases from J; junction bases left unmatched: 6. The CDR3 is 15 residues long. Per the germline V gene, CDR1 is SGHTA and CDR2 is FQGNSA. CDR3 in DNA: TGTGCCAGCAGCACAGGGACTAGCGGCTTCTACGAGCAGTACTTC. The encoded protein is CASSTGTSGFYEQYF.

The V call is TRBV6-6, the J call TRBJ2-7; the match to TRBD1 covers 11 bases. The V segment lost 6 bases and the J segment 4 bases; nucleotides outside the gene matches: 5. The CDR3 consists of 14 residues. Per germline, CDR1 MNHNY and CDR2 SVGAGI (reference sequence). The chain's CDR3 is CASSLGTGGYEQYF. The CDR3 coding sequence is TGTGCCAGCAGCCTCGGGACAGGGGGATACGAGCAGTACTTC.

This clonotype has a handful of counts. V gene TRBV20-1 combines with J gene TRBJ2-7, with 7 positions matching TRBD1. This CDR3 region has 12 residues. Trimming at V came to 3 bases and at J to 1 base, leaving 0 bases not matched to a gene. Germline V gene data show CDR1 as DFQATT and CDR2 as SNEGSKA (reference sequence). The DNA for the CDR3 is TGCAGTGCTAGGACAGGGTCCTACGAGCAGTACTTC. Protein: CSARTGSYEQYF.

This clonotype was counted many times. The rearrangement links TRBV20-1 to TRBJ2-1; 8 bases are a match to TRBD2. Germline assignment: CDR1 DFQATT and CDR2 SNEGSKA (reference sequence). The V and J ends lost 2 bases and 3 bases, in that order; junction bases with no gene match: 6. The CDR3 sequence is 15 residues long. CDR3 DNA: TGCAGTGCTAGACCCACTAGCGGCCACTACAATGAGCAGTTCTTC. Protein: CSARPTSGHYNEQFF.

The chain is built from TRBV28 and TRBJ1-6; maybe TRBD1 (6 bases). CDR3 length equals 15 residues. From germline, CDR1 is MDHEN and CDR2 SYDVKM. The ends were cut back, 7 bases at V and 2 bases at J, with 12 bases in the middle. CDR3 sequence reads: CASKLRGTYNSPLHF. For the CDR3, the DNA is TGTGCCAGCAAACTCAGGGGTACCTATAATTCACCCCTCCACTTT.

The table lists this clonotype with many counts. The genes are TRBV19 and TRBJ2-6; D not resolved. V shed 9 bases and J shed 4 bases, with 10 bases lying between them. Per germline, CDR1 LNHDA and CDR2 SQIVND (reference sequence). The CDR3 length is 13 residues. The CDR3 protein is CASCTEGANVLTF. CDR3 sequence (DNA): TGTGCCAGCTGCACTGAGGGGGCCAACGTCCTGACTTTC.

This clonotype was seen only a few times. The chain links TRBV12-3 or TRBV12-4 to TRBJ1-6, with D possibly matching TRBD1 (6 bases). V lost 4 bases and J 10 bases, leaving 17 bases between the germline ends. This CDR3 comprises 15 residues. As DNA, the CDR3 is TGTGCCAGCAGTTCCTCGGGACAAAATTGGTCACCCCTCCACTTT. It yields the protein CASSSSGQNWSPLHF.

In its sample, this clonotype was seen many times. The chain links TRBV6-2 or TRBV6-3 to TRBJ2-7; no reliable D call. CDR1 is MNHEY and CDR2 is SVGEGT in the germline V gene. This CDR3 has 14 amino acids. With 2 bases removed from V and 0 bases from J, the gap between germline ends came to 8 bases. The CDR3: CASSYDVDSYEQYF. The CDR3 region has the DNA TGTGCCAGCAGTTACGACGTCGACTCCTACGAGCAGTACTTC.

This clonotype has only one observation. The rearrangement uses TRBV12-3 or TRBV12-4 and TRBJ2-6; TRBD1 is a possible D gene (6 bases). The CDR3 has 15 amino acids. Trimming shortened V by 6 bases and J by 1 base, and 10 bases separated the two germline ends. The CDR3 sequence: CASRRTDSGANVLTF. The CDR3 DNA reads as TGTGCCAGCAGGCGGACAGATTCTGGGGCCAACGTCCTGACTTTC.

A few counts support this clonotype. The V and J genes are TRBV18 and TRBJ1-5, with a weak D call TRBD1 (5 bases). The CDR3 is 14 amino acids. Deletions cut 3 bases from V and 2 bases from J, with 8 bases between. The germline CDR1 and CDR2 sequences are KGHSH and LQKENI. In DNA form, the CDR3 reads TGTGCCAGCTCACCGCAGGGAGGCAATCAGCCCCAGCATTTT. It encodes CASSPQGGNQPQHF.

V is TRBV7-9 and J is TRBJ2-1; 9 bases match TRBD2. The V segment lost 0 bases and the J segment 10 bases; nucleotides outside the gene matches: 7. The CDR3 is 15 residues long. Germline V gene data show CDR1 as SEHNR and CDR2 as FQNEAQ (reference sequence). CDR3 DNA: TGTGCCAGCAGCTTAGCTGGCGGGGGGGCAGGAGAGCAGTTCTTC. Encoded protein: CASSLAGGGAGEQFF. Using reference TRBV7-9 and TRBJ2-1 for the parts outside the CDR3, the full variable domain is DTGVSQNPRHKITKRGQNVTFRCDPISEHNRLYWYRQTLGQGPEFLTYFQNEAQLEKSRLLSDRFSAERPKGSFSTLEIQRTEQGDSAMYLCASSLAGGGAGEQFFGPGTRLTVL.

This clonotype was detected a few times. The J gene is TRBJ1-6, the V gene TRBV12-3 or TRBV12-4, with D possibly matching TRBD1 (5 bases). The V end was cut by 4 bases, the J end by 10 bases, with 17 bases between. CDR3 length: 15 amino acids. CDR3 sequence reads: CASSSRDPTRSPLHF. For the CDR3, the DNA is TGTGCCAGCAGTTCTCGGGACCCCACGAGGTCACCCCTCCACTTT.